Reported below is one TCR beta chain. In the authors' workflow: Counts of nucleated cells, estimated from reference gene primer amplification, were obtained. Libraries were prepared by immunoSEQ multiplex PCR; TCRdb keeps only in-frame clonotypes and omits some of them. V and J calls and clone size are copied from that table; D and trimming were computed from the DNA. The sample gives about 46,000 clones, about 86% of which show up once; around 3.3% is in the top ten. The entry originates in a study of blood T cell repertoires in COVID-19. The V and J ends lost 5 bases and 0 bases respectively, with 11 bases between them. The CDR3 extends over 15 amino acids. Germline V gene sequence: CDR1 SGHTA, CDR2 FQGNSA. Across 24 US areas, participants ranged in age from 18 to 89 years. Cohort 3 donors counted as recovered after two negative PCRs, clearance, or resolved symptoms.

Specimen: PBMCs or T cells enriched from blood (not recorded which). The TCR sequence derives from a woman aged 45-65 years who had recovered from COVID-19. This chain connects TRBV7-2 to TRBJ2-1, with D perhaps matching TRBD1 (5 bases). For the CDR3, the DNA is TGTGCCAGCAGCGTGGGGCAGGGCTCCTACAATGAGCAGTTCTTC. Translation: CASSVGQGSYNEQFF.